Listed here is a single TCR beta chain. The target antigen is unknown. The CDR3 runs 15 residues. The germline V gene has CDR1 SGDLS and CDR2 YYNGEE. The ends lost 0 bases at V and 10 bases at J; junction bases unmatched: 7. This sample was taken from a study of CD8 T cells in ankylosing spondylitis. Study-wide points: Before this, some motif variants had been reported in reactive arthritis synovial fluid and blood. Clones tied to disease were said to be significantly enriched in matched ankylosing spondylitis synovial fluid. Ankylosing spondylitis blood seemed to carry a telltale TCR beta motif made of about 8 highly homologous variants.

With molecular barcodes, quantitative 5'-RACE was used to make the TCR beta libraries. A single record per CDR3 protein comes from TCRdb applying MiXCR to the 5' RACE reads. In the table there are approximately 350,000 distinct CDR3 sequences, 20% of which are singletons. The receptor's source is a male donor with ankylosing spondylitis or in good health (not recorded which). This chain connects TRBV9 to TRBJ2-1, with TRBD2 identical over 10 bases. Input material: blood, either unsorted or a sorted T cell fraction (not recorded which). CDR3 bases: TGTGCCAGCAGCGTAGGAGCGGGGGGGCTTTTAGAGCAGTTCTTC. Amino acid sequence: CASSVGAGGLLEQFF.